This T cell receptor beta chain was documented in a study of T cells in localized non-small cell lung cancer. The V end was cut by 1 base, the J end by 0 bases, with 5 bases between. There are 14 residues in the CDR3. Germline-derived CDR1 and CDR2 are KGHSH and LQKENI. Sequencing was performed with immunoSEQ multiplex PCR; in TCRdb, only in-frame clones are kept and a portion is missing. This table has 5,500 to 7,000 clones, around 83% appearing once. This clone appeared a few times. The specimen comprised peripheral blood mononuclear cells, sampled before any cancer treatment. The sequence was collected from a female donor at least 60 years old with stage II lung adenocarcinoma. The genes are TRBV18 and TRBJ2-3; unclear D gene. CDR3 DNA sequence: TGTGCCAGCTCACCACTGACTAGCACAGATACGCAGTATTTT. This gives the protein CASSPLTSTDTQYF.